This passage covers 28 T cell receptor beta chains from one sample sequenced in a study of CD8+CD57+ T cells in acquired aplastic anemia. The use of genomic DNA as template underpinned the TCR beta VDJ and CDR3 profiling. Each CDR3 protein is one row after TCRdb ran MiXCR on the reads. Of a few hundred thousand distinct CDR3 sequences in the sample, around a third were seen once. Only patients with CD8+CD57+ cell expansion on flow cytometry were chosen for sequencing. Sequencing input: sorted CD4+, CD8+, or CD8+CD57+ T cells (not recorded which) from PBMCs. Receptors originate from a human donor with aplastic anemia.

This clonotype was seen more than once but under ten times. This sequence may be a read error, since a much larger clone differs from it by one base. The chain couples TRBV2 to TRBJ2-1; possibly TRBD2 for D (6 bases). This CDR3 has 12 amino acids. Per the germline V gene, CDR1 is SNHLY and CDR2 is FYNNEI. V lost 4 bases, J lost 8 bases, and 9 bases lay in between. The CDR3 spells CASSGGEDEQFF. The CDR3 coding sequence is TGTGCCAGCAGTGGGGGGGAGGATGAGCAGTTCTTC.

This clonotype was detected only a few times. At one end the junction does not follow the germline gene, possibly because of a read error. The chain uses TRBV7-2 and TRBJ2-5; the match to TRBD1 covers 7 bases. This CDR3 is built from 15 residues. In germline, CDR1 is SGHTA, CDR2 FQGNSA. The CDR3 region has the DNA TGTGCCGGCAGCTTAGGGGGACAGCCCCAAGAGACCCAGTACTTC. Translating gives CAGSLGGQPQETQYF.

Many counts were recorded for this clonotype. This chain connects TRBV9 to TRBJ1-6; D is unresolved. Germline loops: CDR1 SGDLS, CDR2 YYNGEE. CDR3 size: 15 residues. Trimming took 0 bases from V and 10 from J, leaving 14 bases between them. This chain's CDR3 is CASSVDYRMGSPLHF. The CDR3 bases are TGTGCCAGCAGCGTAGATTACAGAATGGGGTCACCCCTCCACTTT.

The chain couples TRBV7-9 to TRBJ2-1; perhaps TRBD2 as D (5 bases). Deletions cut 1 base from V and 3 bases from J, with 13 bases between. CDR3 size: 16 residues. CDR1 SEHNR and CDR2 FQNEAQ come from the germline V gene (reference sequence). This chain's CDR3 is CASSLGRTAFYNEQFF. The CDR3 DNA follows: TGTGCCAGCAGCTTAGGGAGGACTGCATTCTACAATGAGCAGTTCTTC.

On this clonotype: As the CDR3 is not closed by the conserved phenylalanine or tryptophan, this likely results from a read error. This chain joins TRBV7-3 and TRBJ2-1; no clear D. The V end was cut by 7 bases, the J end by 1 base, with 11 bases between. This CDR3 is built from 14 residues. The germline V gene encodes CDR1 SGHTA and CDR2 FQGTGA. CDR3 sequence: CASTPSASYNEQFL. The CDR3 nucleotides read TGTGCCAGCACCCCTTCCGCGTCCTACAATGAGCAGTTCCTC.

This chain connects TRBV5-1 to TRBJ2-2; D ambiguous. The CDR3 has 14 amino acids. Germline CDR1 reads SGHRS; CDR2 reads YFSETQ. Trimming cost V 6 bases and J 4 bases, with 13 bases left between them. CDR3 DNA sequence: TGCGCCAGCACGTTCAACAGCTTCACCGGGGAGCTGTTTTTT. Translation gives CASTFNSFTGELFF.

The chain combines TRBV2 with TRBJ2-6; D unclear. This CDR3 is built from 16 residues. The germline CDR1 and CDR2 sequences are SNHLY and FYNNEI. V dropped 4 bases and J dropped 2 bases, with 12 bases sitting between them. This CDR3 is CASSGLESPGANVLTF. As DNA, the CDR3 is TGTGCCAGCAGTGGCCTCGAGAGCCCTGGGGCCAACGTCCTGACTTTC. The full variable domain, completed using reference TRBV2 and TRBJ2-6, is EPEVTQTPSHQVTQMGQEVILRCVPISNHLYFYWYRQILGQKVEFLVSFYNNEISEKSEIFDDQFSVERPDGSNFTLKIRSTKLEDSAMYFCASSGLESPGANVLTFGAGSRLTVL.

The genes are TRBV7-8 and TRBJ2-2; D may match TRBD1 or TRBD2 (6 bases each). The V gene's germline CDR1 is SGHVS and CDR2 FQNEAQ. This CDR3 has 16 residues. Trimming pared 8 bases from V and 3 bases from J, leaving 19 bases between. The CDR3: CASSPKFRGDTGELFF. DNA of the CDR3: TGTGCCAGCTCTCCTAAGTTTAGGGGGGACACCGGGGAGCTGTTTTTT. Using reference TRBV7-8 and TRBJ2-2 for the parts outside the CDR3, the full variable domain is GAGVSQSPRYKVAKRGQDVALRCDPISGHVSLFWYQQALGQGPEFLTYFQNEAQLDKSGLPSDRFFAERPEGSVSTLKIQRTQQEDSAVYLCASSPKFRGDTGELFFGEGSRLTVL.

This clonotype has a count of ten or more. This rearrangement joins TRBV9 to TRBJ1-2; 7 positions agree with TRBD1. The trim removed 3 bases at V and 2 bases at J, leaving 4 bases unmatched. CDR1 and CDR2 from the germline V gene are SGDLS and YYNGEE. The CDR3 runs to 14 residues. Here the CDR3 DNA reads TGTGCCAGCAGCGGAGACAGGGAGAACTATGGCTACACCTTC. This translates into CASSGDRENYGYTF.

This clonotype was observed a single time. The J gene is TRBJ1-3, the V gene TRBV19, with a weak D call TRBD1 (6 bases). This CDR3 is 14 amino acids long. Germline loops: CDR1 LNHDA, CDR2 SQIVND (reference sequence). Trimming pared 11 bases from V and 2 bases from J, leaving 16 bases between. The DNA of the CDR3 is TGTGCCTGGGGAGTAGGGGGGCCTGGAAACACCATATATTTT. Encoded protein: CAWGVGGPGNTIYF.

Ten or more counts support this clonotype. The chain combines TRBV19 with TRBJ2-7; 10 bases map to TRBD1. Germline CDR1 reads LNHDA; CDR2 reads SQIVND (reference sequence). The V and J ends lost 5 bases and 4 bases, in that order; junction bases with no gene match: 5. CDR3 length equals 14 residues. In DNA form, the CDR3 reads TGTGCCAGTAGTCCCCGGGACAGGGGTTACGAGCAGTACTTC. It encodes CASSPRDRGYEQYF.

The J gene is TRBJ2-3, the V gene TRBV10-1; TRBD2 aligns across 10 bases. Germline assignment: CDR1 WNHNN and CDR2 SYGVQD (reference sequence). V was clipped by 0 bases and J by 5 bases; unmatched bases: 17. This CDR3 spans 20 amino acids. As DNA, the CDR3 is TGCGCCAGCAGTGAGTCTCGGGGGCAGACTAGCGGGCCCACCGGAGATACGCAGTATTTT. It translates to CASSESRGQTSGPTGDTQYF.

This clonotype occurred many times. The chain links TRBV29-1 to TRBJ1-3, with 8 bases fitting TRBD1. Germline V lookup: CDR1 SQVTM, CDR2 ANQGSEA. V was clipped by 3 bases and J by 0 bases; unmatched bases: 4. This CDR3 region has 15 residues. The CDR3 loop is CSVERDRSSGNTIYF. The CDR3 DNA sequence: TGCAGCGTTGAGAGGGACAGGAGCTCTGGAAACACCATATATTTT.

CDR3 DNA sequence: TGTGCCTGGAGTGGCCGTGGGGTATATCAGCCCCAGCATTTT. Amino acids: CAWSGRGVYQPQHF. The gene calls are TRBV19 and TRBJ1-5; no firm D call. Germline V CDR1 and CDR2: LNHDA, SQIVND (reference sequence). The CDR3 runs to 14 residues. The germline V and J ends were trimmed by 11 bases and 5 bases, with 19 bases remaining between them.

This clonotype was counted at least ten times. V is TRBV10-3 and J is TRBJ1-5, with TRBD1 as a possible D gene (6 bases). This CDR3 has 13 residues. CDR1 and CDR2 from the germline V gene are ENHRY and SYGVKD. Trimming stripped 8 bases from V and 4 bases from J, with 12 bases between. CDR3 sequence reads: CAIGDRPNQPQHF. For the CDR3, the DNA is TGTGCCATCGGAGACAGGCCTAATCAGCCCCAGCATTTT.

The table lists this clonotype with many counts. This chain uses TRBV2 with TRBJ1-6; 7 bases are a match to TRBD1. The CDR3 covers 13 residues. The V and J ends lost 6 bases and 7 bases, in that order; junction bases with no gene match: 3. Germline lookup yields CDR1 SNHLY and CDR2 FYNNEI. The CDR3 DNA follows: TGTGCCAGCAGACCGGGACAGAATTCACCCCTCCACTTT. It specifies CASRPGQNSPLHF.

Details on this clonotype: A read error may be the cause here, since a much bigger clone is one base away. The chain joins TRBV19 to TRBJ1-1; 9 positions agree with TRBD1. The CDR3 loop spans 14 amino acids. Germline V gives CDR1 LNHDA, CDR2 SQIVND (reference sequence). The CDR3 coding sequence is TGTCCCAGTAGTTCGGGACAGGGTCACACTGAAGCTTTCTTT. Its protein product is CPSSSGQGHTEAFF.

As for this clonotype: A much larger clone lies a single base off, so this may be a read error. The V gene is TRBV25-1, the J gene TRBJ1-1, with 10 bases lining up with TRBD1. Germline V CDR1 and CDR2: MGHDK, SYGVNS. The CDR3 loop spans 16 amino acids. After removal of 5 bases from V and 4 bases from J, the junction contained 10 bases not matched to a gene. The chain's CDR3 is CASSQDRGRGTTEAFF. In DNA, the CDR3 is TGTGCCAGCAGTCAAGACAGGGGGCGGGGGACCACTGAAGCTTTCTTT. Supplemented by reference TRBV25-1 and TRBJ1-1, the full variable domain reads EADIYQTPRYLVIGTGKKITLECSQTMGHDKMYWYQQDPGMELHLIHYSYGVNSTEKGDLSSESTVSRIRTEHFPLTLESARPSHTSQYLCASSQDRGRGTTEAFFGQGTRLTVV.

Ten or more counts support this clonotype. The DNA for the CDR3 is TGCAGCGTTGTGCTTCTAGCGGCCAATGAGCAGTTCTTC. It codes for CSVVLLAANEQFF. The chain carries TRBV29-1 and TRBJ2-1; 7 bases are shared with TRBD2. The CDR3 spans 13 residues. CDR1 is SQVTM and CDR2 is ANQGSEA in the germline V gene. V shed 4 bases, J shed 6 bases, and the junction held 6 bases outside the gene matches.

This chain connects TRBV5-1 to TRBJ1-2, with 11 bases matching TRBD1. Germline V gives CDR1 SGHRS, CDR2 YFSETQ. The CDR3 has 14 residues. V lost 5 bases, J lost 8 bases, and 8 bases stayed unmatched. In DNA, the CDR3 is TGCGCCAGCAGACTGGACAGGGGGCCGGAAGGCTACACCTTC. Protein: CASRLDRGPEGYTF.

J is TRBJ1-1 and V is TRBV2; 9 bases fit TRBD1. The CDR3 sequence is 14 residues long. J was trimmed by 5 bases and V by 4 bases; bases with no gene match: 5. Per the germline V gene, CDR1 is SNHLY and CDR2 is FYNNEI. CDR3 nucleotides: TGTGCCAGCAGTGGGGACAGGGATGTGACTGAAGCTTTCTTT. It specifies CASSGDRDVTEAFF.

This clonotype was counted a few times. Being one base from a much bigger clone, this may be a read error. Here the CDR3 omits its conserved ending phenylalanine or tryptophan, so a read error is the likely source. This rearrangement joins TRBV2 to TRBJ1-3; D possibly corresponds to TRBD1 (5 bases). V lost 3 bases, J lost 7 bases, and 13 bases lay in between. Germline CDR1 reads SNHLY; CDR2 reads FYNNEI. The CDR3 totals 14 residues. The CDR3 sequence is CASSDGIPGNTIYL. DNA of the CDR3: TGTGCCAGCAGTGACGGGATCCCAGGGAACACCATATATCTT.

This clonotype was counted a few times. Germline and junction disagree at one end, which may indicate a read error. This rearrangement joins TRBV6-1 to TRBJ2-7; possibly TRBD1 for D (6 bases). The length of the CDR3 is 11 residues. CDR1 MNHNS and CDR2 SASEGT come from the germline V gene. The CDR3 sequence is CASRQGYEQHF. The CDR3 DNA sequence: TGTGCCAGCAGACAGGGCTACGAGCAGCACTTC.

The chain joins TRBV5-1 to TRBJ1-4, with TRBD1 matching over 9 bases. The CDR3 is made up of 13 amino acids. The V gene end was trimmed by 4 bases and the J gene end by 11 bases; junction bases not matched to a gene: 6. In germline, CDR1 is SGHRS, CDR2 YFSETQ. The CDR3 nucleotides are TGCGCCAGCAGCGAAGGACAGGGGTTGAAACTGTTTTTT. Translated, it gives CASSEGQGLKLFF. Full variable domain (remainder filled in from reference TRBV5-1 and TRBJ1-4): KAGVTQTPRYLIKTRGQQVTLSCSPISGHRSVSWYQQTPGQGLQFLFEYFSETQRNKGNFPGRFSGRQFSNSRSEMNVSTLELGDSALYLCASSEGQGLKLFFGSGTQLSVL.

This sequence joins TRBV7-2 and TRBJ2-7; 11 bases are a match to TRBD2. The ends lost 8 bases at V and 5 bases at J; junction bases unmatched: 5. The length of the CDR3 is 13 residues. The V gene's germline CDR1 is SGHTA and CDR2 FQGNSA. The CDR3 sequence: CASVAGGHHEQYF. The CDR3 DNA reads TGTGCCAGCGTAGCGGGGGGGCACCACGAGCAGTACTTC.

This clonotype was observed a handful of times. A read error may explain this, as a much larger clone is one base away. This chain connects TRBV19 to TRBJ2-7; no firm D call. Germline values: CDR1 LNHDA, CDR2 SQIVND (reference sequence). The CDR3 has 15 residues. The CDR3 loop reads CASSIDFGSAYGQYF. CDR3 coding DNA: TGTGCCAGTAGTATCGATTTCGGCAGCGCCTACGGGCAGTACTTC.

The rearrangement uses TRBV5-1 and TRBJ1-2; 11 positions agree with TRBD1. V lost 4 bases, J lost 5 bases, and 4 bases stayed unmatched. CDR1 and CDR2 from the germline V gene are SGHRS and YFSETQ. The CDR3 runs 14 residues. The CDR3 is CASSKGQGEYGYTF. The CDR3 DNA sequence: TGCGCCAGCAGCAAGGGACAGGGGGAATATGGCTACACCTTC. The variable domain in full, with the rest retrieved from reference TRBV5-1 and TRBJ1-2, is KAGVTQTPRYLIKTRGQQVTLSCSPISGHRSVSWYQQTPGQGLQFLFEYFSETQRNKGNFPGRFSGRQFSNSRSEMNVSTLELGDSALYLCASSKGQGEYGYTFGSGTRLTVV.

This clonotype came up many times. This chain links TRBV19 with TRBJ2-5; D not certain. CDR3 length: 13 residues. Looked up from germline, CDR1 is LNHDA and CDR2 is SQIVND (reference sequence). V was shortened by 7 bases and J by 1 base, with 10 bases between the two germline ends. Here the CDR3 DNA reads TGTGCCAGTAAGGTGTCAGGCCAAGAGACCCAGTACTTC. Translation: CASKVSGQETQYF.